The present TCR beta chain was sequenced within a study of siplizumab effects on memory and regulatory T cells. Concerning this clone: Its antigen is unknown.

Findings and limits, study-wide: Naive T cells were seemingly more diverse than memory cells, and major contributions to the alloresponse seemed to be made by them.

The CDR3 sequence is 14 residues long. The V and J ends lost 4 bases and 3 bases, in that order; junction bases with no gene match: 6. From germline, CDR1 is SGDLS and CDR2 YYNGEE. TCRdb keeps only in-frame clones here, not all; method: immunoSEQ multiplex PCR. Of around 100,000 clones in the sample, nearly 95% were seen once. The gene calls are TRBV9 and TRBJ2-7, with 8 bases lining up with TRBD1. The TCR comes from a human donor in good health. Sequences were obtained from non-Treg CD4+ T cells sorted from blood. The CDR3 nucleotides are TGTGCCAGCAGCCACGGACAGGGTAACTACGAGCAGTACTTC. Amino acid sequence: CASSHGQGNYEQYF. Looking up the rest from reference TRBV9 and TRBJ2-7 gives the full variable domain: DSGVTQTPKHLITATGQRVTLRCSPRSGDLSVYWYQQSLDQGLQFLIQYYNGEERAKGNILERFSAQQFPDLHSELNLSSLELGDSALYFCASSHGQGNYEQYFGPGTRLTVT.